The sequence of this T cell receptor beta chain was determined in a study of shared clonotypes between healthy human individuals. TCRdb's table, derived via immunoSEQ multiplex PCR, lists solely in-frame clones and lacks some. This table holds hundreds of thousands of clones, about 96% found once. Positively selected for CCR7, the CD45RO-negative cells used as naive CD8 cells excluded terminally differentiated effector memory CD45RA+ cells. Healthy adults negative for HIV, lacking recent acute infections or vaccinations, served as donors. Concerning this clone itself: The antigen is unknown.

General study findings and limits: Naive subsets tended to show greater estimated richness than memory subsets. Non-shared clonotypes had lower generation probabilities than clonotypes shared by all four sorted-subset donors.

The TCR comes from a woman in her twenties or thirties in good health. The sequenced sample was naive CD8+ T cells sorted from blood.

The CDR3 nucleotides read TGTGCCAGCAGCTTGTTTCGAGATGGCTACACCTTC. Translating it yields CASSLFRDGYTF. The V call is TRBV5-8, the J call TRBJ1-2; no firm D call. The germline gives CDR1 SGHTS, CDR2 YDEGEE. Trimming took off 1 base at V and 6 bases at J, with 7 bases between the two ends. This CDR3 has 12 amino acids.